The T cell receptor (beta chain) described here comes from a study of control samples from healthy donors and cancer patients. Assay: immunoSEQ multiplex PCR; the TCRdb copy retains only in-frame clones and omits some. There are 400,000 to 450,000 clones in the sample; 90% occur only once, and about 6.3% lies in the top ten. This clone was counted only a few times. The sample carries other DNA sequences with the same CDR3. With 3 bases removed from V and 0 bases from J, the gap between germline ends came to 3 bases. The CDR3 extends over 13 amino acids. Germline lookup yields CDR1 MDHEN and CDR2 SYDVKM.

The chain is built from TRBV28 and TRBJ1-5; D not certain. This TCR was sampled from a middle-aged man with head and neck cancer. Specimen: PBMCs. In DNA, the CDR3 is TGTGCCAGCAGTTTGGATAGCAATCAGCCCCAGCATTTT. This encodes CASSLDSNQPQHF.